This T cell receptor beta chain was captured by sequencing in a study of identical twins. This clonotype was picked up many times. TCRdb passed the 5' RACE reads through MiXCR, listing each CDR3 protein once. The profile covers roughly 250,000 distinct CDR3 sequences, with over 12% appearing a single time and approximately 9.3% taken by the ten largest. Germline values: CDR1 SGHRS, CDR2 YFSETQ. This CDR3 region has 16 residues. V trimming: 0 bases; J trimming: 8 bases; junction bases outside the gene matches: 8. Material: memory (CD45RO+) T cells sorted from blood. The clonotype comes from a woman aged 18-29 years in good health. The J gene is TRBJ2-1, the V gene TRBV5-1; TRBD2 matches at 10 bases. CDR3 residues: CASSLGTAGGVYEQFF. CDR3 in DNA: TGCGCCAGCAGCTTGGGAACAGCGGGAGGGGTATATGAGCAGTTCTTC.